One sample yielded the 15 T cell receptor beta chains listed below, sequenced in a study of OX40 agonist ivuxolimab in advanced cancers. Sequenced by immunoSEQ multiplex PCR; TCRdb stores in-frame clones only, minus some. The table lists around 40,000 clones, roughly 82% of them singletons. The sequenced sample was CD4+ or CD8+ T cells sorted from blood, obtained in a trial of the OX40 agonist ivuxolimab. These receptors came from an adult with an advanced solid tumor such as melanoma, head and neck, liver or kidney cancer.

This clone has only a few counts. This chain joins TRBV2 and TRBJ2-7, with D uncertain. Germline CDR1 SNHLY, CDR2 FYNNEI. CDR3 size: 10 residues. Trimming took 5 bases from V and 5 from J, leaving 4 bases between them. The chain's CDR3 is CASSRNEQYF. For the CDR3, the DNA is TGTGCCAGCAGTAGGAACGAGCAGTACTTC.

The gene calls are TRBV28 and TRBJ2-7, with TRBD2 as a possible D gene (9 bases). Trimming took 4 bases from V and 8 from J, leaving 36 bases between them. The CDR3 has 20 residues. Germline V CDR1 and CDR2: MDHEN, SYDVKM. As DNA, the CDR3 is TGTGCCAGCAGTTCCCCAATCAACAGGGGGGGAGACAGCGGGAGGTTTCAGCAGTACTTC. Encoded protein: CASSSPINRGGDSGRFQQYF.

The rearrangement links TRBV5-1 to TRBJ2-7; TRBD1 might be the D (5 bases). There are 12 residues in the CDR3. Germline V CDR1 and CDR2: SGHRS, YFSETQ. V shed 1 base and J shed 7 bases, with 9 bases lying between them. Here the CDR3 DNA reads TGCGCCAGCAGCTTGATAAAGGGGGAGCAGTACTTC. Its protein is CASSLIKGEQYF.

The DNA of the CDR3 is TGTGCCAGCTGGGTGATAGCCCCAAGGTTAGGCGGGGAGCTGTTTTTT. Amino acids: CASWVIAPRLGGELFF. The chain recombines TRBV2 with TRBJ2-2; D unresolved. Germline V gives CDR1 SNHLY, CDR2 FYNNEI. The germline V and J ends were trimmed by 8 bases and 7 bases, with 23 bases remaining between them. The CDR3 loop spans 16 amino acids.

The chain's CDR3 is CASSRTGGLTDTQYF. CDR3 coding DNA: TGTGCCAGCAGTAGGACAGGGGGCTTAACAGATACGCAGTATTTT. The rearrangement joins TRBV25-1 to TRBJ2-3, with 11 bases aligning to TRBD1. This CDR3 contains 15 residues. Germline CDR1 and CDR2: MGHDK and SYGVNS. Germline trimming cut 5 bases from V and 3 bases from J; bases unmatched to any gene: 4.

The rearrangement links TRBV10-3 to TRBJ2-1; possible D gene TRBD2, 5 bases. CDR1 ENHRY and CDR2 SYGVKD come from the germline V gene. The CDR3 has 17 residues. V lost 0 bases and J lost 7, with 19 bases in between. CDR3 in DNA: TGTGCCATCAGTGAGTCGAAATCTTTGCGGGCCCTAAATGAGCAGTTCTTC. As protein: CAISESKSLRALNEQFF.

The CDR3 here is CAWSGRAPDEQFF. In nucleotides, the CDR3 is TGTGCCTGGAGTGGACGAGCGCCCGATGAGCAGTTCTTC. The chain employs TRBV30 and TRBJ2-1, with D unclear. The ends were cut back, 1 base at V and 8 bases at J, with 12 bases in the middle. Germline V gene data show CDR1 as GTSNPN and CDR2 as SVGIG (reference sequence). The length of the CDR3 is 13 residues.

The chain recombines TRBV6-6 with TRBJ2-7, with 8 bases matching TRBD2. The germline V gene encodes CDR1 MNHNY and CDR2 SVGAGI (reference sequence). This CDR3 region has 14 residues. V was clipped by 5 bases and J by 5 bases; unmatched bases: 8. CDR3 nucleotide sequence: TGTGCCAGCAGTCCCGCGGGGGGCAGGGACGAGCAGTACTTC. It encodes CASSPAGGRDEQYF.

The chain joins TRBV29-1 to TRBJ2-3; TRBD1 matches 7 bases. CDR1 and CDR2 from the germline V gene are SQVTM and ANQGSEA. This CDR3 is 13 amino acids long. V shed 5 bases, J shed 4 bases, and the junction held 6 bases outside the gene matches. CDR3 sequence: CSVPGQAPDTQYF. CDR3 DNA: TGCAGCGTTCCCGGACAGGCCCCAGATACGCAGTATTTT.

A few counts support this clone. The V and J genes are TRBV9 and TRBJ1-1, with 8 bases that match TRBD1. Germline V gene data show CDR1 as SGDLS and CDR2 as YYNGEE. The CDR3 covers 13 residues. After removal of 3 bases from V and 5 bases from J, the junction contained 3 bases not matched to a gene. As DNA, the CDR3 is TGTGCCAGCAGCGCCGACAGGGGAACTGAAGCTTTCTTT. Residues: CASSADRGTEAFF.

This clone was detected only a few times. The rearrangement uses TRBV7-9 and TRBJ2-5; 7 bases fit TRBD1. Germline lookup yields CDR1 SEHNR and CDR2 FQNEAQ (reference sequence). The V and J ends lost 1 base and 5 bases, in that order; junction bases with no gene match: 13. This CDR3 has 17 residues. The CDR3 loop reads CASSLGPGRGLLETQYF. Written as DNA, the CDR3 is TGTGCCAGCAGCTTAGGACCCGGCAGGGGGTTGTTGGAGACCCAGTACTTC. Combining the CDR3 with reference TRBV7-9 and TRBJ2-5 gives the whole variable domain DTGVSQNPRHKITKRGQNVTFRCDPISEHNRLYWYRQTLGQGPEFLTYFQNEAQLEKSRLLSDRFSAERPKGSFSTLEIQRTEQGDSAMYLCASSLGPGRGLLETQYFGPGTRLLVL.

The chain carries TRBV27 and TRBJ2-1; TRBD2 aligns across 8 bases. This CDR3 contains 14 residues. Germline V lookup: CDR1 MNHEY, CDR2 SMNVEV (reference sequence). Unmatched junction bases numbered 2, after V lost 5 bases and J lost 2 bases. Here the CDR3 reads CASSPGGAYNEQFF. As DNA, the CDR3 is TGTGCCAGCAGTCCGGGGGGGGCCTACAATGAGCAGTTCTTC.

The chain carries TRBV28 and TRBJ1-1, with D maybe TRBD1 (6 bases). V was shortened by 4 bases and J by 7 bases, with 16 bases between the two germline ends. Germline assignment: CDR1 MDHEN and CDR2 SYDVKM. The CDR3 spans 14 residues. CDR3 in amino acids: CASSSYGQFDEAFF. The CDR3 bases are TGTGCCAGCAGTTCATACGGACAGTTTGATGAAGCTTTCTTT.

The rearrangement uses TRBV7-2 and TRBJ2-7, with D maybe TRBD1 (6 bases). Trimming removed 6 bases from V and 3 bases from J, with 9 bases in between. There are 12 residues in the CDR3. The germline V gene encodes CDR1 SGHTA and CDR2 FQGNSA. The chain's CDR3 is CASSQDSYEQYF. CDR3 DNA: TGTGCCAGCAGTCAGGACAGCTACGAGCAGTACTTC.

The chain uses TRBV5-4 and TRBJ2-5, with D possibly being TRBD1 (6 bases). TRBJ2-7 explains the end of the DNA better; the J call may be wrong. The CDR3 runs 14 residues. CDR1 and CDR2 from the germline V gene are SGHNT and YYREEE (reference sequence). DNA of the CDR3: TGTGCCAGCAGCTTGGTGGGGGCCGCCTACGAGCAGTACTTC. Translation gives CASSLVGAAYEQYF.